Presented here are 32 T cell receptor beta chains from one specimen sequenced in a study of CD8+CD57+ T cells in acquired aplastic anemia. TCR beta VDJ and CDR3 profiling used genomic DNA as template. One entry per CDR3 protein results from TCRdb running MiXCR on the reads. This sample carries approximately 300,000 distinct CDR3 sequences, 50% to 65% of them seen once, and the ten largest clones take 1.3%. Selection for sequencing was limited to patients who had shown CD8+CD57+ cell expansion by flow cytometry. The sequencing input was sorted CD4+, CD8+, or CD8+CD57+ T cells (not recorded which) from PBMCs. These receptors were taken from a human donor with aplastic anemia.

This chain joins TRBV2 and TRBJ2-5; D might be TRBD1 or TRBD2, each matching 6 bases. V dropped 4 bases and J dropped 4 bases, with 16 bases sitting between them. CDR3 size: 15 residues. Per the germline V gene, CDR1 is SNHLY and CDR2 is FYNNEI. CDR3 in DNA: TGTGCCAGCAGTGTATCGGGGGCTGTTTCAGAGACCCAGTACTTC. It translates to CASSVSGAVSETQYF. Together with reference TRBV2 and TRBJ2-5, the CDR3 gives the full variable domain: EPEVTQTPSHQVTQMGQEVILRCVPISNHLYFYWYRQILGQKVEFLVSFYNNEISEKSEIFDDQFSVERPDGSNFTLKIRSTKLEDSAMYFCASSVSGAVSETQYFGPGTRLLVL.

J is TRBJ2-2 and V is TRBV10-3, with 9 bases lining up with TRBD2. This CDR3 has 15 amino acids. Trimming cost V 4 bases and J 7 bases; bases outside gene matches: 7. From germline, CDR1 is ENHRY and CDR2 SYGVKD. CDR3 sequence (DNA): TGTGCCATCAGTGCGAAAGCGGGAGGCGACGGGGAGCTGTTTTTT. Protein sequence: CAISAKAGGDGELFF.

This clonotype was counted a few times. A junction end diverges from the germline sequence, so it may reflect a read error. The gene calls are TRBV5-1 and TRBJ2-7; 11 positions match TRBD2. This CDR3 comprises 15 residues. Germline V gene lookup returns CDR1 SGHRS and CDR2 YFSETQ. CDR3 region: CASSAGTSGPYEQYF. The CDR3 region has the DNA TGTGCCAGCAGCGCCGGGACTAGCGGACCCTACGAGCAGTACTTC.

This rearrangement joins TRBV2 to TRBJ1-6, with D perhaps matching TRBD1 (5 bases). The CDR3 is made up of 16 amino acids. V was cut by 2 bases and J by 10 bases, with 18 bases left in between. Germline CDR1 SNHLY, CDR2 FYNNEI. The CDR3 reads CASSEQRRGERSPLHF. The CDR3 DNA follows: TGTGCCAGCAGTGAACAGAGGCGGGGGGAACGATCACCCCTCCACTTT.

For this clonotype: This is likely a read error, given that the CDR3 carries no conserved phenylalanine or tryptophan at its end. The chain combines TRBV24-1 with TRBJ1-5, with D perhaps matching TRBD1 (5 bases). Germline CDR1 and CDR2: KGHDR and SFDVKD. The CDR3 sequence is 14 residues long. CDR3 loop: CDTSVQGVNQPQHL. CDR3 in DNA: TGTGACACCAGTGTCCAGGGTGTCAATCAGCCCCAGCATCTT.

With regard to this clonotype: The junction departs from germline at one end; a sequencing error may be responsible. V is TRBV7-3 and J is TRBJ2-5; 11 bases map to TRBD1. The length of the CDR3 is 17 residues. The germline V gene encodes CDR1 SGHTA and CDR2 FQGTGA. DNA for the CDR3: TGTGCCAGCAGCGGACAGGGGGCGGGGGGGAGGCAAGAGTCCCAGTACTTC. Its protein product is CASSGQGAGGRQESQYF.

J is TRBJ2-5 and V is TRBV29-1; possible D gene TRBD1, 5 bases. This CDR3 spans 13 amino acids. CDR1 SQVTM and CDR2 ANQGSEA come from the germline V gene. Trimming left V 6 bases short and J 5 bases short, with 16 bases between. This CDR3 reads CSVKGRVVETQYF. The CDR3 DNA reads TGCAGCGTCAAGGGCAGGGTCGTGGAGACCCAGTACTTC.

The chain recombines TRBV7-6 with TRBJ1-1, with no clear D. Germline V gene sequence: CDR1 SGHVS, CDR2 FNYEAQ. The V and J ends lost 5 bases and 11 bases respectively, with 18 bases between them. The CDR3 loop spans 13 amino acids. Here the CDR3 reads CASSPPLGIAAFF. CDR3 nucleotides: TGTGCCAGCAGCCCCCCTCTGGGGATTGCGGCTTTCTTT.

The chain links TRBV20-1 to TRBJ1-1, with a weak D call TRBD1 (6 bases). The ends were cut back, 6 bases at V and 6 bases at J, with 17 bases in the middle. The CDR3 consists of 13 residues. Per the germline V gene, CDR1 is DFQATT and CDR2 is SNEGSKA (reference sequence). The CDR3 sequence is CSALQGGNAEAFF. The CDR3 DNA reads TGCAGTGCCCTACAGGGAGGCAACGCTGAAGCTTTCTTT.

CDR3 protein: CASRTDMISNQPQHF. CDR3 DNA: TGTGCCAGCAGGACCGACATGATCAGCAATCAGCCCCAGCATTTT. J is TRBJ1-5 and V is TRBV2; D gene unclear. Per the germline V gene, CDR1 is SNHLY and CDR2 is FYNNEI. CDR3 length equals 15 residues. V lost 6 bases to trimming and J lost 1 base, with 13 bases between them.

CDR3: CASSPSLADTGELFF. The CDR3 DNA sequence: TGTGCCAGCTCCCCATCACTAGCGGATACCGGGGAGCTGTTTTTT. The chain has TRBV18 and TRBJ2-2; 8 bases match TRBD2. The CDR3 is 15 amino acids. Germline CDR1 KGHSH, CDR2 LQKENI. With 6 bases clipped from V and 5 bases from J, the junction kept 8 bases outside the gene matches.

The gene calls are TRBV20-1 and TRBJ2-7; D might be TRBD1 or TRBD2, each matching 6 bases. Trimming removed 0 bases at V and 5 bases at J, with 17 bases between. The CDR3 runs 15 residues. Germline CDR1 DFQATT, CDR2 SNEGSKA (reference sequence). The CDR3 coding sequence is TGCAGTGCTAGAGATCGAGGAGGGGGGAGGAACGAGCAGTACTTC. Protein sequence: CSARDRGGGRNEQYF.

As concerns this clonotype: A junction boundary mismatches the germline segment, possibly from a read error. The chain couples TRBV5-1 to TRBJ2-1; 7 bases agree with TRBD1. CDR1 and CDR2 (germline): SGHRS, YFSETQ. This CDR3 is 14 amino acids long. The CDR3: CTSSFRDSYNEQFF. CDR3 coding DNA: TGCACCAGCAGCTTCAGGGACAGCTACAATGAGCAGTTCTTC.

The chain couples TRBV15 to TRBJ1-1; D not certain. Germline CDR1 LNHNV, CDR2 YYDKDF (reference sequence). V dropped 0 bases and J dropped 3 bases, with 8 bases sitting between them. The CDR3 has 14 amino acids. The CDR3 here is CATSREGDYTEAFF. CDR3 bases: TGTGCCACCAGCAGAGAAGGTGACTACACTGAAGCTTTCTTT.

The chain employs TRBV5-1 and TRBJ1-2; tentative D call: TRBD1 (5 bases). The CDR3 is made up of 16 amino acids. From germline, CDR1 is SGHRS and CDR2 YFSETQ. The ends were cut back, 0 bases at V and 0 bases at J, with 12 bases in the middle. The CDR3 sequence is CASSLERTQANYGYTF. For the CDR3, the DNA is TGCGCCAGCAGCTTGGAAAGGACACAAGCTAACTATGGCTACACCTTC.

This clonotype was counted ten times or more. The chain employs TRBV15 and TRBJ1-1, with D perhaps TRBD1 (5 bases). The CDR3 consists of 16 residues. Germline assignment: CDR1 LNHNV and CDR2 YYDKDF (reference sequence). V was trimmed by 0 bases and J by 0 bases, leaving 11 bases between them. The CDR3 DNA reads as TGTGCCACCAGCAGAGATGGGACCTCGGTGAACACTGAAGCTTTCTTT. Its protein product is CATSRDGTSVNTEAFF.

This clonotype has ten or more counts. The V call is TRBV19, the J call TRBJ1-3; no reliable D call. The V gene lost 3 bases and the J gene lost 0 bases, with 9 bases spanning the gap. The CDR3 totals 15 residues. CDR1 and CDR2 from the germline V gene are LNHDA and SQIVND (reference sequence). Here the CDR3 reads CASSIEFSSGNTIYF. Here the CDR3 DNA reads TGTGCCAGTAGTATTGAATTCTCCTCTGGAAACACCATATATTTT.

V and J are TRBV13 and TRBJ1-1; 9 nucleotides agree with TRBD1. The CDR3 sequence is 17 residues long. The V gene end was trimmed by 3 bases and the J gene end by 7 bases; junction bases not matched to a gene: 15. The germline gives CDR1 PRHDT, CDR2 FYEKMQ (reference sequence). The CDR3 reads CASSFSMSQTGGVEAFF. The CDR3 DNA is TGTGCCAGCAGCTTTAGTATGTCACAGACAGGGGGAGTTGAAGCTTTCTTT.

This clonotype was seen a single time. The V and J genes are TRBV10-1 and TRBJ2-7; 12 bases agree with TRBD1. V shed 9 bases, J shed 6 bases, and the junction held 12 bases outside the gene matches. Germline V gene data show CDR1 as WNHNN and CDR2 as SYGVQD (reference sequence). The CDR3 runs 15 residues. DNA for the CDR3: TGCGCCAGTATCCCGCCGGGACAGGGGGCCTGCGAGCAGTACTTC. This codes for CASIPPGQGACEQYF.

In its sample, this clonotype was seen many times. One end of the junction varies from germline; a read error may be responsible. V gene TRBV6-1 combines with J gene TRBJ1-2; D uncertain. The CDR3 spans 15 residues. CDR1 and CDR2 from the germline V gene are MNHNS and SASEGT. This CDR3 reads CASGEKPTANYGYTF. The CDR3 nucleotides are TGTGCCAGCGGTGAAAAGCCGACCGCAAACTATGGCTACACCTTC.

CDR3 sequence: CASSLIVGGVGNQPQHF. CDR3 nucleotide sequence: TGTGCCAGCAGCTTAATTGTAGGGGGCGTTGGCAATCAGCCCCAGCATTTT. This chain connects TRBV7-3 to TRBJ1-5, with 7 bases matching TRBD1. The CDR3 is 17 residues long. The germline CDR1 and CDR2 sequences are SGHTA and FQGTGA. The V segment lost 1 base and the J segment 2 bases; nucleotides outside the gene matches: 8.

The V gene is TRBV29-1, the J gene TRBJ2-7, with D possibly being TRBD2 (6 bases). CDR3 length: 13 amino acids. Germline values: CDR1 SQVTM, CDR2 ANQGSEA. V lost 4 bases, J lost 4 bases, and 14 bases lay in between. The CDR3 bases are TGCAGCGTTGTACAGGAGGGGAAATACGAGCAGTACTTC. Protein product: CSVVQEGKYEQYF.

As for this clonotype: A read error may account for a junction end that differs from germline. V and J are TRBV10-3 and TRBJ2-3, with D maybe TRBD1 (6 bases). Germline V lookup: CDR1 ENHRY, CDR2 SYGVKD. CDR3 length equals 15 residues. CDR3 bases: TGTGCCATCGGTGATGAGGGGGTGGGCACAGATACGCAGTATTTT. Translating gives CAIGDEGVGTDTQYF.

Remarks on this clonotype: This CDR3 is missing its conserved last phenylalanine or tryptophan, likely due to a read error. No DNA is shown, since the ends of the CDR3 on it are uncertain; the CDR3 is the one TCRdb lists. The chain joins TRBV5-1 to TRBJ1-1. CDR1 and CDR2 (germline): SGHRS, YFSETQ. The CDR3 spans 8 residues, counting both ends. The CDR3: CASSVRAG.

The chain joins TRBV7-9 to TRBJ2-7, with a possible D match to TRBD1 (6 bases). Germline values: CDR1 SEHNR, CDR2 FQNEAQ (reference sequence). The CDR3 runs to 13 residues. V gave up 5 bases and J gave up 3 bases, with 11 bases separating them. The CDR3 here is CASSPQGRYEQYF. For the CDR3, the DNA is TGTGCCAGCAGCCCCCAGGGGCGCTACGAGCAGTACTTC.

The table lists this clonotype with a few counts. The chain is built from TRBV25-1 and TRBJ1-2; possibly TRBD1 for D (5 bases). CDR3 size: 17 residues. Germline loops: CDR1 MGHDK, CDR2 SYGVNS. Trimming cost V 5 bases and J 2 bases, with 21 bases left between them. The CDR3 sequence: CASSSLGAGRGNYGYTF. In DNA form, the CDR3 reads TGTGCCAGCAGTTCCCTAGGGGCGGGGCGAGGAAACTATGGCTACACCTTC.

The CDR3 DNA reads TGTGCCAGCAGCCCGCAACTGGGAGTGACAGGACAAGTTGCAACTAATGAAAAACTGTTTTTT. It translates to CASSPQLGVTGQVATNEKLFF. This chain links TRBV7-9 with TRBJ1-4; possible D gene TRBD1, 6 bases. The CDR3 loop spans 21 amino acids. Germline CDR1 is SEHNR and CDR2 is FQNEAQ (reference sequence). V was shortened by 5 bases and J by 0 bases, with 28 bases between the two germline ends.

This clonotype was seen a single time. The chain links TRBV29-1 to TRBJ2-7, with D possibly being TRBD1 (5 bases). Germline CDR1 reads SQVTM; CDR2 reads ANQGSEA. CDR3 length: 11 residues. The V end was cut by 5 bases, the J end by 6 bases, with 11 bases between. This CDR3 reads CSVYRRSEQYF. The CDR3, as DNA: TGCAGCGTTTACAGGAGAAGCGAGCAGTACTTC.

This clonotype was seen repeatedly, ten times or more. The CDR3 coding sequence is TGTGCCAGCAGCGCCCCTGGACACCTCGACCTCTACAATGAGCAGTTCTTC. Its translation is CASSAPGHLDLYNEQFF. The V gene is TRBV9, the J gene TRBJ2-1, with a weak D call TRBD1 (5 bases). There are 17 residues in the CDR3. Germline V gene sequence: CDR1 SGDLS, CDR2 YYNGEE. Trimming removed 3 bases at V and 3 bases at J, with 19 bases between.

Ten or more counts support this clonotype. This sequence joins TRBV24-1 and TRBJ2-5; no definite D call. This CDR3 has 15 amino acids. Trimming pared 0 bases from V and 0 bases from J, leaving 7 bases between. CDR1 KGHDR and CDR2 SFDVKD come from the germline V gene. The DNA for the CDR3 is TGTGCCACCAGTGATTTGAACGAATACCAAGAGACCCAGTACTTC. Its translation: CATSDLNEYQETQYF.

This chain connects TRBV7-6 to TRBJ2-7; 8 bases align to TRBD1. The CDR3 has 12 residues. Losses at the gene ends were 10 bases for V and 2 bases for J; bases not matched to a gene: 4. Germline V lookup: CDR1 SGHVS, CDR2 FNYEAQ. For the CDR3, the DNA is TGTGCCACAGGACAGGGTACCTACGAGCAGTACTTC. Translating it yields CATGQGTYEQYF.

The chain couples TRBV2 to TRBJ2-7, with 9 bases aligning to TRBD2. Germline lookup yields CDR1 SNHLY and CDR2 FYNNEI. This CDR3 is built from 15 residues. Germline trimming cut 4 bases from V and 8 bases from J; bases unmatched to any gene: 12. Here the CDR3 reads CASSASSGIGGKQYF. CDR3 in DNA: TGTGCCAGCAGTGCGTCTAGCGGGATCGGGGGAAAGCAGTACTTC.